The present T cell receptor (beta chain) was sequenced within a study of technical replicates of blood from a handful of donors. The CDR3 has 12 residues. Germline V gene data show CDR1 as SGHDN and CDR2 as FVKESK. Trimming cost V 1 base and J 8 bases, with 8 bases left between them. Repertoires were generated with immunoSEQ multiplex PCR, while TCRdb's copy carries only in-frame clones and drops some. The sample shows around 83,000 clones, approximately 94% of them seen only once. This clonotype originated in a human donor in good health. The V call is TRBV14, the J call TRBJ1-2, with no clear D. The sequenced sample consisted of T cells isolated from PBMCs. The CDR3 DNA is TGTGCCAGCAGCCAAGGGGCGGGAGGCTACACCTTC. Translated, it gives CASSQGAGGYTF. Together with reference TRBV14 and TRBJ1-2, the CDR3 gives the full variable domain: EAGVTQFPSHSVIEKGQTVTLRCDPISGHDNLYWYRRVMGKEIKFLLHFVKESKQDESGMPNNRFLAERTGGTYSTLKVQPAELEDSGVYFCASSQGAGGYTFGSGTRLTVV.